A single sample gave rise to the 4 T cell receptor beta chains below, sequenced in a study of cytomegalovirus exposure and HLA in healthy donors. 60 Vbeta and 13 Jbeta primers were used in PCR. TCRdb's copy holds only in-frame clones and misses some; the assay was immunoSEQ multiplex PCR. The sample yields under 150,000 clones, approximately 83% seen once. Sequenced: PBMCs. Receptors originate from a middle-aged man in good health and CMV-seropositive.

The chain employs TRBV7-9 and TRBJ1-1; 8 bases align to TRBD1. V trimming: 5 bases; J trimming: 5 bases; junction bases outside the gene matches: 7. The CDR3 contains 14 residues. Germline V gene lookup returns CDR1 SEHNR and CDR2 FQNEAQ (reference sequence). The CDR3 region has the DNA TGTGCCAGCAGCCAGACAGGGGCCCTTACTGAAGCTTTCTTT. It specifies CASSQTGALTEAFF.

The chain couples TRBV9 to TRBJ1-2; D not resolved. The CDR3 spans 14 residues. Germline lookup yields CDR1 SGDLS and CDR2 YYNGEE. V was clipped by 0 bases and J by 4 bases, with 10 bases between them. DNA of the CDR3: TGTGCCAGCAGCGTAGGGCTAGACCCCTATGGCTACACCTTC. This sequence encodes CASSVGLDPYGYTF.

V is TRBV6-5 and J is TRBJ2-7, with TRBD2 identical over 7 bases. The germline V gene encodes CDR1 MNHEY and CDR2 SVGAGI. V shed 11 bases, J shed 1 base, and the junction held 8 bases outside the gene matches. The CDR3 sequence is 13 residues long. For the CDR3, the DNA is TGTGCCGTCTCGGGGGGTCGATCCTACGAGCAGTACTTC. It encodes CAVSGGRSYEQYF.

The V and J genes are TRBV4-2 and TRBJ2-7; possible D gene TRBD2, 6 bases. V shed 0 bases and J shed 3 bases, with 12 bases lying between them. CDR1 is LGHNA and CDR2 is YNFKEQ in the germline V gene. The CDR3 is made up of 15 amino acids. CDR3 residues: CASSQDRGSDYEQYF. DNA of the CDR3: TGTGCCAGCAGCCAAGATCGGGGGAGTGACTACGAGCAGTACTTC.